This entry features one TCR beta chain sequence. This entry comes from a study of blood T cell repertoires in COVID-19. Study as a whole: COVID-19 samples, acute and convalescent, were from the United States, Italy and Spain. From T cells, B-cell-depleted T cells, or PBMCs came the material, which was cDNA or gDNA.

Methods used by the authors: Amplifying reference gene primers gave estimates of nucleated cell counts. Profiled with immunoSEQ multiplex PCR; TCRdb holds only in-frame clones, not every one. Clonal size and the V and J genes are those of that table, whereas D and trimming came from the DNA. The sample lists about 190,000 clones, around 85% occurring once. This CDR3 contains 15 residues. Trimming at V came to 2 bases and at J to 4 bases, leaving 5 bases not matched to a gene. Germline V gene lookup returns CDR1 MNHEY and CDR2 SVGAGI. J is TRBJ2-3 and V is TRBV6-5; TRBD2 matches 8 bases. This sequence originates from a man aged 25-45 years with acute or convalescent COVID-19. The sample comprised peripheral blood. The CDR3 is CASSYGGGLPDTQYF. In nucleotides, the CDR3 is TGTGCCAGCAGTTACGGCGGGGGGCTCCCAGATACGCAGTATTTT.